This passage covers 10 T cell receptor beta chains from one sample sequenced in a study of T cells after yellow fever vaccination. From the 5' RACE reads, TCRdb called clonotypes with MiXCR, one entry per CDR3 protein. The sample records around 300,000 distinct CDR3 sequences, roughly 4.3% being singletons. Sample: PBMCs, taken 5 days after the yellow fever booster vaccination. These receptors were taken from a man aged 18-30 years who received the YFV17D yellow fever vaccine.

This clonotype was seen more than once but under ten times. This rearrangement joins TRBV20-1 to TRBJ2-7; possibly TRBD1 or TRBD2 for D (5 bases each). Germline CDR1 reads DFQATT; CDR2 reads SNEGSKA (reference sequence). CDR3 size: 13 residues. Trimming took off 6 bases at V and 3 bases at J, with 15 bases between the two ends. The CDR3 loop reads CSASRDLYYEQYV. The CDR3 nucleotides are TGCAGTGCGAGCCGGGACCTCTACTACGAGCAGTACGTC.

The rearrangement joins TRBV10-3 to TRBJ2-1; D perhaps matches TRBD1 (6 bases). The length of the CDR3 is 12 residues. CDR1 is ENHRY and CDR2 is SYGVKD in the germline V gene. The germline V and J ends were trimmed by 10 bases and 7 bases, with 14 bases remaining between them. The CDR3 loop reads CATQQGGNEQFF. For the CDR3, the DNA is TGTGCCACCCAGCAAGGGGGTAATGAGCAGTTCTTC.

This clonotype showed up many times. This chain connects TRBV5-1 to TRBJ1-1; TRBD1 aligns across 11 bases. The germline V gene encodes CDR1 SGHRS and CDR2 YFSETQ. Trimming cost V 0 bases and J 10 bases; bases outside gene matches: 2. CDR3 length: 13 amino acids. This CDR3 is CASSLGDRGSAFF. The CDR3, as DNA: TGCGCCAGCAGCTTGGGGGACAGGGGGTCAGCTTTCTTT. Full variable domain (rest looked up from reference TRBV5-1 and TRBJ1-1): KAGVTQTPRYLIKTRGQQVTLSCSPISGHRSVSWYQQTPGQGLQFLFEYFSETQRNKGNFPGRFSGRQFSNSRSEMNVSTLELGDSALYLCASSLGDRGSAFFGQGTRLTVV.

This clonotype was detected a few times. This chain joins TRBV25-1 and TRBJ1-2; 7 nucleotides match TRBD1. The CDR3 runs 13 residues. The junction had 6 bases not matched to a gene; V was cut back by 4 bases and J by 7 bases. Germline CDR1 and CDR2: MGHDK and SYGVNS. The CDR3 loop is CASSASGGTGYTF. In nucleotides, the CDR3 is TGTGCCAGCAGTGCATCAGGGGGGACTGGCTACACCTTC.

At least ten counts were recorded for this clonotype. The chain combines TRBV5-1 with TRBJ2-1; D gene ambiguous. Germline V gives CDR1 SGHRS, CDR2 YFSETQ. This CDR3 comprises 13 residues. The V and J ends lost 1 base and 4 bases respectively, with 6 bases between them. The CDR3 DNA is TGCGCCAGCAGCTTGACGAGTTACAATGAGCAGTTCTTC. It specifies CASSLTSYNEQFF.

In its sample, this clonotype was seen a few times. This chain joins TRBV4-3 and TRBJ2-2; no clear D. V lost 1 base and J 0 bases, leaving 9 bases between the germline ends. Germline lookup yields CDR1 LGHNA and CDR2 YSLEER. The CDR3 consists of 16 residues. The CDR3 nucleotides are TGCGCCAGCAGCCAAGTGGGGATTTCGAACACCGGGGAGCTGTTTTTT. Translating it yields CASSQVGISNTGELFF.

This clonotype came up many times. This sequence joins TRBV4-1 and TRBJ2-7, with 9 bases lining up with TRBD1. This CDR3 region has 13 residues. The trim removed 4 bases at V and 5 bases at J, leaving 3 bases unmatched. The germline V gene encodes CDR1 MGHRA and CDR2 YSYEKL. The CDR3: CASSPGQGNEQYF. The CDR3 coding sequence is TGCGCCAGCAGCCCTGGACAGGGGAACGAGCAGTACTTC.

This clonotype came up a few times. The chain uses TRBV5-1 and TRBJ1-3; D is ambiguous. V gave up 0 bases and J gave up 0 bases, with 16 bases separating them. The length of the CDR3 is 18 residues. Germline loops: CDR1 SGHRS, CDR2 YFSETQ. The CDR3 bases are TGCGCCAGCAGCTTGGTAGGCCGTTTAACCCACTCTGGAAACACCATATATTTT. This codes for CASSLVGRLTHSGNTIYF.

The chain carries TRBV5-1 and TRBJ2-3; D perhaps matches TRBD2 (5 bases). CDR1 is SGHRS and CDR2 is YFSETQ in the germline V gene. This CDR3 is 14 amino acids long. Between the trimmed V and J ends, which lost 5 bases and 1 base, there was a span of 11 bases. The CDR3 sequence: CASRANSGTDTQYF. The CDR3 coding sequence is TGCGCCAGCAGGGCCAATAGCGGCACAGATACGCAGTATTTT.

The sample holds many counts of this clonotype. The genes are TRBV5-1 and TRBJ1-6; D perhaps matches TRBD1 (6 bases). V lost 0 bases and J lost 7, with 11 bases in between. CDR1 and CDR2 from the germline V gene are SGHRS and YFSETQ. The length of the CDR3 is 15 residues. The DNA of the CDR3 is TGCGCCAGCAGCTTGGGACCAGGGGAAAATTCACCCCTCCACTTT. Translated: CASSLGPGENSPLHF. Filled out from reference TRBV5-1 and TRBJ1-6, the complete variable domain reads KAGVTQTPRYLIKTRGQQVTLSCSPISGHRSVSWYQQTPGQGLQFLFEYFSETQRNKGNFPGRFSGRQFSNSRSEMNVSTLELGDSALYLCASSLGPGENSPLHFGNGTRLTVT.